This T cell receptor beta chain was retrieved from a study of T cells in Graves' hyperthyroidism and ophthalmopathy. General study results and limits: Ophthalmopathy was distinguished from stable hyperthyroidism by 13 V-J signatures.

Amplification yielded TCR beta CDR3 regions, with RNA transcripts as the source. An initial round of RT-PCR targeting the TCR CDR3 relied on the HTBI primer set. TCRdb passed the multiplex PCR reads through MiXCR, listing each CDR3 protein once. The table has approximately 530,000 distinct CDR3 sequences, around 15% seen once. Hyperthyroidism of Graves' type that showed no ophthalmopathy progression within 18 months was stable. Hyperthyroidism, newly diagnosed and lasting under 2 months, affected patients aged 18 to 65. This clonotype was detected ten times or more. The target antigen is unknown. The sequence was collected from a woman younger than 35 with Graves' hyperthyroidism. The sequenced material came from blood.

The CDR3 region is CASSFYPGGGETQYF. CDR3 nucleotides: TGTGCCAGCAGTTTCTACCCGGGGGGAGGAGAGACCCAGTACTTC. The rearrangement links TRBV7-2 to TRBJ2-5; 7 bases align to TRBD2. After removal of 6 bases from V and 4 bases from J, the junction contained 11 bases not matched to a gene. Germline V CDR1 and CDR2: SGHTA, FQGNSA. This CDR3 comprises 15 residues. Full variable domain (remainder filled in from reference TRBV7-2 and TRBJ2-5): GAGVSQSPSNKVTEKGKDVELRCDPISGHTALYWYRQSLGQGLEFLIYFQGNSAPDKSGLPSDRFSAERTGGSVSTLTIQRTQQEDSAVYLCASSFYPGGGETQYFGPGTRLLVL.